Below are 30 T cell receptor beta chains sequenced from a single sample in a study of T-cell memory formation after mild COVID-19. TCRdb re-called the 5' RACE reads with MiXCR, one entry per CDR3 protein. The repertoire holds around 450,000 distinct CDR3 sequences, with 20% to 25% as singletons. Sequencing input: PBMCs or a T cell subset sorted from them (not recorded which). The receptors derive from an adult woman who had mild COVID-19 (a few samples of this study predate the infection). Cell type and time point are not known.

The chain employs TRBV20-1 and TRBJ1-5, with no clear D. The CDR3 loop spans 12 amino acids. From germline, CDR1 is DFQATT and CDR2 SNEGSKA (reference sequence). The DNA for the CDR3 is TGCTGCGCCAAGGGCCGGGGTCAGCCCCAGCATTTT. It translates to CCAKGRGQPQHF.

The chain carries TRBV12-3 or TRBV12-4 and TRBJ2-5, with a tentative D call TRBD1 (7 bases). Trimming cost V 3 bases and J 3 bases, with 11 bases left between them. This CDR3 has 14 residues. The CDR3 DNA sequence: TGTGCCAGCAGTTTCAGGGGGGCGGAAGAGACCCAGTACTTC. Amino acids: CASSFRGAEETQYF.

This chain connects TRBV12-3 or TRBV12-4 to TRBJ1-4; 8 positions agree with TRBD1. The CDR3 runs 13 residues. J was trimmed by 8 bases and V by 6 bases; bases with no gene match: 5. The CDR3 sequence is CASSRQGKEKLFF. The CDR3 nucleotides read TGTGCCAGCAGCCGACAGGGGAAAGAAAAACTGTTTTTT.

There are a few counts of this clonotype. The chain recombines TRBV18 with TRBJ2-1; D is possibly TRBD1 (6 bases). CDR1 is KGHSH, CDR2 LQKENI, per germline. CDR3 length: 13 amino acids. Between the trimmed V and J ends, which lost 5 bases and 8 bases, there was a span of 13 bases. The DNA of the CDR3 is TGTGCCAGCTCAAACGGACAGAGGGATGAGCAGTTCTTC. It encodes CASSNGQRDEQFF.

This clonotype was observed many times. V and J are TRBV30 and TRBJ2-1; D is undetermined. This CDR3 contains 13 residues. In germline, CDR1 is GTSNPN, CDR2 SVGIG (reference sequence). V was pared by 4 bases and J by 9 bases, with 16 bases between. The CDR3 DNA follows: TGTGCCTGGACCCCCAGCGCCAGTGGTGAGCAGTTCTTC. Translated: CAWTPSASGEQFF.

This clonotype has a handful of counts. This chain connects TRBV20-1 to TRBJ1-1, with no clear D. Deletions cut 5 bases from V and 7 bases from J, with 8 bases between. CDR3 length: 10 amino acids. The V gene's germline CDR1 is DFQATT and CDR2 SNEGSKA (reference sequence). CDR3 sequence reads: CSASHSEAFF. The CDR3 nucleotides are TGCAGTGCTTCACATAGTGAAGCTTTCTTT.

CDR3 sequence: CASSSTWGTFGTDTQYF. The CDR3 bases are TGTGCCAGCAGTTCGACCTGGGGGACCTTCGGCACAGATACGCAGTATTTT. The rearrangement links TRBV12-3 or TRBV12-4 to TRBJ2-3; D possibly matches TRBD1 or TRBD2 (5 bases each). The V end lost 4 bases, the J end lost 1 base, and 18 bases lay between the germline ends. The CDR3 is made up of 17 amino acids.

This clonotype was counted between two and nine times. V and J are TRBV30 and TRBJ2-1, with TRBD2 identical over 13 bases. Trimming took 1 base from V and 5 from J; bases not matched to a gene: 14. The germline CDR1 and CDR2 sequences are GTSNPN and SVGIG (reference sequence). The CDR3 has 19 amino acids. The CDR3 is CAWSALGLAGAPPNNEQFF. CDR3 DNA: TGTGCCTGGAGTGCTCTAGGACTAGCGGGAGCCCCTCCGAACAATGAGCAGTTCTTC.

The rearrangement joins TRBV9 to TRBJ2-3, with D possibly called TRBD1 or TRBD2 (5 bases each). The V gene's germline CDR1 is SGDLS and CDR2 YYNGEE. The germline V and J ends were trimmed by 2 bases and 2 bases, with 15 bases remaining between them. The CDR3 contains 16 residues. CDR3 loop: CASSVGVRGFTDTQYF. In nucleotides, the CDR3 is TGTGCCAGCAGCGTGGGGGTCCGGGGTTTCACAGATACGCAGTATTTT.

The chain combines TRBV6-6 with TRBJ2-6, with a possible D match to TRBD1 (6 bases). V was trimmed by 5 bases and J by 3 bases, leaving 11 bases between them. CDR1 and CDR2 (germline): MNHNY, SVGAGI (reference sequence). The CDR3 totals 15 residues. The CDR3, as DNA: TGTGCCAGCAGTCCCAGGGGCGGTGGGGCCAACGTCCTGACTTTC. Amino acid sequence: CASSPRGGGANVLTF.

This chain links TRBV6-1 with TRBJ2-3, with TRBD2 matching 9 bases. Germline loops: CDR1 MNHNS, CDR2 SASEGT. Unmatched junction bases numbered 8, after V lost 4 bases and J lost 6 bases. The CDR3 spans 15 residues. In DNA form, the CDR3 reads TGTGCCAGCAGTGGGAAGCGGGGGGAAGGGGATACGCAGTATTTT. This encodes CASSGKRGEGDTQYF.

The rearrangement joins TRBV5-1 to TRBJ1-4; D call uncertain. Between the trimmed V and J ends, which lost 1 base and 0 bases, there was a span of 7 bases. The length of the CDR3 is 15 residues. The germline CDR1 and CDR2 sequences are SGHRS and YFSETQ. CDR3 nucleotides: TGCGCCAGCAGCTTGAGCGTTGCAACTAATGAAAAACTGTTTTTT. Encoded protein: CASSLSVATNEKLFF. Looking up the rest from reference TRBV5-1 and TRBJ1-4 gives the full variable domain: KAGVTQTPRYLIKTRGQQVTLSCSPISGHRSVSWYQQTPGQGLQFLFEYFSETQRNKGNFPGRFSGRQFSNSRSEMNVSTLELGDSALYLCASSLSVATNEKLFFGSGTQLSVL.

This clonotype turned up a few times. J is TRBJ1-4 and V is TRBV4-1; D gene ambiguous. The CDR3 is made up of 19 amino acids. V was cut by 0 bases and J by 5 bases, with 22 bases left in between. The germline V gene has CDR1 MGHRA and CDR2 YSYEKL. CDR3 nucleotide sequence: TGCGCCAGCAGCCAAGACGCGGACTCGGGGAAAAGTTGGAATGAAAAACTGTTTTTT. It translates to CASSQDADSGKSWNEKLFF.

This clonotype was observed a handful of times. The gene calls are TRBV10-3 and TRBJ2-7; 9 bases are shared with TRBD1. V lost 6 bases to trimming and J lost 5 bases; unmatched junction nucleotides: 8. Germline CDR1 is ENHRY and CDR2 is SYGVKD. The CDR3 spans 14 residues. CDR3 in DNA: TGTGCCATCAGGGAGGGACAGGGATCCCACGAGCAGTACTTC. This codes for CAIREGQGSHEQYF.

The chain is built from TRBV5-1 and TRBJ1-2; 8 bases match TRBD1. CDR3 length equals 16 residues. Germline CDR1 and CDR2: SGHRS and YFSETQ. V was clipped by 4 bases and J by 3 bases; unmatched bases: 11. The CDR3 DNA reads TGCGCCAGCAGCCAGAAGGGACAGGCGGTTCACTATGGCTACACCTTC. Translation gives CASSQKGQAVHYGYTF.

In its sample, this clonotype was seen a few times. The chain recombines TRBV4-1 with TRBJ2-1; 8 nucleotides match TRBD1. Trimming took 2 bases from V and 3 from J; bases not matched to a gene: 6. The CDR3 consists of 16 residues. Per the germline V gene, CDR1 is MGHRA and CDR2 is YSYEKL. The CDR3 region is CASSQPAGGFYNEQFF. CDR3 DNA: TGCGCCAGCAGCCAACCGGCAGGGGGCTTCTACAATGAGCAGTTCTTC.

This chain uses TRBV6-1 with TRBJ1-2; D uncertain. Trimming left V 4 bases short and J 7 bases short, with 10 bases between. The germline CDR1 and CDR2 sequences are MNHNS and SASEGT. This CDR3 has 12 amino acids. CDR3 coding DNA: TGTGCCAGCAGTGGCCGGGAAGGTGGCTACACCTTC. Encoded protein: CASSGREGGYTF.

The V gene is TRBV4-1, the J gene TRBJ1-1; 8 bases are a match to TRBD1. CDR1 and CDR2 from the germline V gene are MGHRA and YSYEKL. This CDR3 is built from 15 residues. The J segment lost 4 bases and the V segment lost 0 bases, leaving 4 bases of the junction unmatched. The CDR3 here is CASSQEWTGTTEAFF. The DNA of the CDR3 is TGCGCCAGCAGCCAAGAGTGGACAGGGACCACTGAAGCTTTCTTT.

The chain carries TRBV29-1 and TRBJ1-2; perhaps TRBD1 as D (5 bases). This CDR3 contains 13 residues. Germline-derived CDR1 and CDR2 are SQVTM and ANQGSEA. Trimming removed 4 bases at V and 7 bases at J, with 16 bases between. CDR3 sequence (DNA): TGCAGCGTTGGACAGTCTAGGGGAAGTGGCTACACCTTC. Translated, it gives CSVGQSRGSGYTF.

The CDR3: CASSPGGEPYNEQFF. The CDR3 bases are TGTGCCAGCAGTCCCGGGGGGGAGCCTTACAATGAGCAGTTCTTC. This chain uses TRBV27 with TRBJ2-1; 8 bases are shared with TRBD2. The J segment lost 4 bases and the V segment lost 5 bases, leaving 7 bases of the junction unmatched. CDR3 length equals 15 residues. Per the germline V gene, CDR1 is MNHEY and CDR2 is SMNVEV (reference sequence).

CDR3 sequence: CASSRLRGGETQYF. DNA of the CDR3: TGTGCCAGCAGCCGCCTCAGGGGTGGAGAGACCCAGTACTTC. The rearrangement uses TRBV6-5 and TRBJ2-5; maybe TRBD1 (6 bases). V was clipped by 6 bases and J by 4 bases, with 15 bases between them. Per germline, CDR1 MNHEY and CDR2 SVGAGI. This CDR3 has 14 residues.

This clonotype was picked up one time. One base away lies a much larger clone, so this may be a sequencing read error. The chain recombines TRBV2 with TRBJ2-1, with TRBD2 matching 8 bases. CDR1 and CDR2 from the germline V gene are SNHLY and FYNNEI. There are 15 residues in the CDR3. Germline trimming cut 3 bases from V and 0 bases from J; bases unmatched to any gene: 1. CDR3 nucleotide sequence: TGTGCCAGCAGTGAGAGCGGGGGCTCCTACAATGAGCAGTTCTTC. It codes for CASSESGGSYNEQFF.

The chain is built from TRBV18 and TRBJ1-2; 7 bases agree with TRBD1. Germline CDR1 reads KGHSH; CDR2 reads LQKENI. The V gene end was trimmed by 0 bases and the J gene end by 3 bases; junction bases not matched to a gene: 10. The CDR3 loop spans 17 amino acids. The CDR3 sequence is CASSPPESPGGYYGYTF. In DNA, the CDR3 is TGTGCCAGCTCACCACCCGAATCTCCAGGGGGGTACTATGGCTACACCTTC. Using reference TRBV18 and TRBJ1-2 for the parts outside the CDR3, the full variable domain is NAGVMQNPRHLVRRRGQEARLRCSPMKGHSHVYWYRQLPEEGLKFMVYLQKENIIDESGMPKERFSAEFPKEGPSILRIQQVVRGDSAAYFCASSPPESPGGYYGYTFGSGTRLTVV.

A single count supports this clonotype. This rearrangement joins TRBV20-1 to TRBJ1-2; D is undetermined. The CDR3 loop spans 16 amino acids. The germline V gene encodes CDR1 DFQATT and CDR2 SNEGSKA (reference sequence). Trimming took 1 base from V and 8 from J, leaving 23 bases between them. The CDR3 loop is CSARVPTRKGIWGYTF. In nucleotides, the CDR3 is TGCAGTGCTAGAGTCCCGACGAGAAAGGGCATATGGGGCTACACCTTC.

The sample holds a few counts of this clonotype. This chain uses TRBV18 with TRBJ2-1, with a weak D call TRBD1 (6 bases). Germline CDR1 KGHSH, CDR2 LQKENI. The CDR3 contains 18 residues. Trimming left V 0 bases short and J 0 bases short, with 15 bases between. DNA for the CDR3: TGTGCCAGCTCACCACCGGGTGGGGGCACCCGCTCCTACAATGAGCAGTTCTTC. This translates into CASSPPGGGTRSYNEQFF.

This clonotype was detected a few times. The gene calls are TRBV7-3 and TRBJ2-1; D is unclear. The V end was cut by 5 bases, the J end by 8 bases, with 16 bases between. The CDR3 loop spans 14 amino acids. Germline values: CDR1 SGHTA, CDR2 FQGTGA. The CDR3 DNA reads as TGTGCCAGCAGCCCACGAGGAGTTACGGATGAGCAGTTCTTC. It specifies CASSPRGVTDEQFF.

This chain connects TRBV10-3 to TRBJ2-5, with 10 bases that match TRBD1. The V and J ends lost 6 bases and 5 bases, in that order; junction bases with no gene match: 6. Germline values: CDR1 ENHRY, CDR2 SYGVKD. This CDR3 is built from 14 residues. CDR3 region: CAIRSDRGMETQYF. In DNA, the CDR3 is TGTGCCATCAGATCGGACAGGGGGATGGAGACCCAGTACTTC.

This clonotype was seen more than once but under ten times. The chain joins TRBV19 to TRBJ2-2; TRBD1 is a possible D gene (6 bases). CDR3 size: 16 residues. Deletions cut 5 bases from V and 6 bases from J, with 19 bases between. Germline-derived CDR1 and CDR2 are LNHDA and SQIVND (reference sequence). The CDR3 spells CASSLPTGFDAGELFF. The CDR3 DNA is TGTGCCAGTAGTCTACCGACAGGATTTGACGCCGGGGAGCTGTTTTTT. Combining the CDR3 with reference TRBV19 and TRBJ2-2 gives the whole variable domain DGGITQSPKYLFRKEGQNVTLSCEQNLNHDAMYWYRQDPGQGLRLIYYSQIVNDFQKGDIAEGYSVSREKKESFPLTVTSAQKNPTAFYLCASSLPTGFDAGELFFGEGSRLTVL.

This clonotype was recorded a few times. This chain connects TRBV20-1 to TRBJ1-1; D remains ambiguous. Trimming stripped 3 bases from V and 4 bases from J, with 18 bases between. The CDR3 covers 15 residues. Germline values: CDR1 DFQATT, CDR2 SNEGSKA (reference sequence). The CDR3 sequence is CSARPTPSYTTEAFF. The CDR3 DNA sequence: TGCAGTGCTAGGCCTACCCCCAGTTATACCACTGAAGCTTTCTTT.

This clonotype was seen only a few times. The chain has TRBV7-9 and TRBJ2-5; 11 bases align to TRBD1. With V trimmed by 5 bases and J by 4 bases, 21 bases remained unmatched. This CDR3 contains 20 residues. CDR1 SEHNR and CDR2 FQNEAQ come from the germline V gene (reference sequence). CDR3 nucleotide sequence: TGTGCCAGCAGCAGACGGATCGGACAGGGGGCAAAACTAGGTAGAGAGACCCAGTACTTC. It translates to CASSRRIGQGAKLGRETQYF.